These T cell receptor beta chains were read from a single sample in a study of a mutant IDH1 vaccine in newly diagnosed glioma. Their specific antigens are unknown. Measured with immunoSEQ multiplex PCR; TCRdb has only the in-frame clones, and not every one. The sample includes about 94,000 clones, around nine tenths of them seen just once. The source material was PBMCs, sampled from a glioma patient whose treatment included an IDH1 peptide vaccine. The source of these receptors is a woman between 50 and 59 years old with glioma. CDR3s include the opening cysteine and the closing phenylalanine or tryptophan. D genes are given only for firm matches. Clone size, where shown, is once, few, many, or a class for clones that have expanded.

V gene: TRBV5-6; J gene: TRBJ2-4; clone size: -; D gene: TRBD1; CDR3 protein: CASNSRDRENIQYF; CDR3 DNA: TGTGCCAGCAACTCGCGGGACAGGGAGAACATTCAGTACTTC
V gene: TRBV7-2; J gene: TRBJ2-7; clone size: -; D gene: -; CDR3 protein: CASSPPIGRYEQYF; CDR3 DNA: TGTGCCAGCAGCCCCCCCATCGGACGCTACGAGCAGTACTTC
V gene: TRBV5-1; J gene: TRBJ1-2; clone size: -; D gene: -; CDR3 protein: CASSLVGEGYTF; CDR3 DNA: TGCGCCAGCAGCTTGGTCGGGGAAGGCTACACCTTC
V gene: TRBV28; J gene: TRBJ1-5; clone size: -; D gene: -; CDR3 protein: CASSRNWGYSNQPQHF; CDR3 DNA: TGTGCCAGCAGCCGCAATTGGGGTTATAGCAATCAGCCCCAGCATTTT
V gene: TRBV10-1; J gene: TRBJ1-6; clone size: -; D gene: -; CDR3 protein: CACYSCGVSYNSPLHF; CDR3 DNA: -
V gene: TRBV18; J gene: TRBJ1-1; clone size: -; D gene: -; CDR3 protein: CASSPPLQRGAFF; CDR3 DNA: TGTGCCAGCTCACCACCGCTACAGCGGGGAGCTTTCTTT
V gene: TRBV19; J gene: TRBJ1-4; clone size: -; D gene: TRBD1; CDR3 protein: CASSWPGQAATNEKLFF; CDR3 DNA: TGTGCCAGTAGTTGGCCGGGACAGGCTGCAACTAATGAAAAACTGTTTTTT
V gene: TRBV6-6; J gene: TRBJ2-3; clone size: -; D gene: -; CDR3 protein: CASSSRRRGTDTQYF; CDR3 DNA: TGTGCCAGCAGCTCTCGCCGGCGGGGCACAGATACGCAGTATTTT
V gene: TRBV6-5; J gene: TRBJ2-7; clone size: -; D gene: TRBD2; CDR3 protein: CASSYSGTSEYEQYF; CDR3 DNA: TGTGCCAGCAGTTACTCAGGGACTAGCGAATACGAGCAGTACTTC
V gene: TRBV27; J gene: TRBJ1-2; clone size: -; D gene: -; CDR3 protein: CASSFLSGYGYTF; CDR3 DNA: TGTGCCAGCAGTTTTTTATCAGGGTATGGCTACACCTTC
V gene: TRBV6-5; J gene: TRBJ2-7; clone size: -; D gene: -; CDR3 protein: CASSYSISYEQYF; CDR3 DNA: TGTGCCAGCAGTTACTCGATATCGTACGAGCAGTACTTC
V gene: TRBV29-1; J gene: TRBJ2-3; clone size: -; D gene: TRBD2; CDR3 protein: CSVETSGRSTDTQYF; CDR3 DNA: TGCAGCGTTGAAACTAGCGGGAGGTCCACAGATACGCAGTATTTT
V gene: TRBV29-1; J gene: TRBJ2-1; clone size: -; D gene: TRBD2; CDR3 protein: CSVEWGASGRANEQFF; CDR3 DNA: TGCAGCGTTGAATGGGGGGCTAGCGGGAGGGCCAATGAGCAGTTCTTC
V gene: TRBV5-1; J gene: TRBJ2-2; clone size: -; D gene: -; CDR3 protein: CASRFGTSNTGELFF; CDR3 DNA: TGCGCCAGCAGGTTCGGGACTTCGAACACCGGGGAGCTGTTTTTT
V gene: TRBV5-6; J gene: TRBJ2-3; clone size: -; D gene: -; CDR3 protein: CASTTRADTQYF; CDR3 DNA: TGTGCCAGCACGACTCGCGCAGATACGCAGTATTTT
V gene: TRBV7-9; J gene: TRBJ2-3; clone size: -; D gene: TRBD2; CDR3 protein: CASRASGIADTQYF; CDR3 DNA: TGTGCCAGCAGGGCTAGCGGGATAGCAGATACGCAGTATTTT
V gene: TRBV27; J gene: TRBJ1-2; clone size: once; D gene: -; CDR3 protein: CASSLTGGYGYTF; CDR3 DNA: TGTGCCAGCAGTTTGACGGGGGGCTATGGCTACACCTTC
V gene: TRBV7-9; J gene: TRBJ2-5; clone size: once; D gene: -; CDR3 protein: CASSLNGAGQETQYF; CDR3 DNA: TGTGCCAGCAGTCTTAATGGTGCGGGACAAGAGACCCAGTACTTC
V gene: TRBV6-1; J gene: TRBJ1-5; clone size: -; D gene: -; CDR3 protein: CASSEVGSGNQPQHF; CDR3 DNA: TGTGCCAGCAGTGAGGTGGGTTCAGGCAATCAGCCCCAGCATTTT
V gene: TRBV19; J gene: TRBJ2-7; clone size: -; D gene: TRBD1; CDR3 protein: CASSGQGYEQYF; CDR3 DNA: TGTGCCAGTAGCGGACAGGGCTACGAGCAGTACTTC
V gene: TRBV28; J gene: TRBJ1-6; clone size: -; D gene: TRBD1; CDR3 protein: CASRYLGQGDSPLHF; CDR3 DNA: TGTGCCAGCAGGTATCTGGGACAGGGGGATTCACCCCTCCACTTT